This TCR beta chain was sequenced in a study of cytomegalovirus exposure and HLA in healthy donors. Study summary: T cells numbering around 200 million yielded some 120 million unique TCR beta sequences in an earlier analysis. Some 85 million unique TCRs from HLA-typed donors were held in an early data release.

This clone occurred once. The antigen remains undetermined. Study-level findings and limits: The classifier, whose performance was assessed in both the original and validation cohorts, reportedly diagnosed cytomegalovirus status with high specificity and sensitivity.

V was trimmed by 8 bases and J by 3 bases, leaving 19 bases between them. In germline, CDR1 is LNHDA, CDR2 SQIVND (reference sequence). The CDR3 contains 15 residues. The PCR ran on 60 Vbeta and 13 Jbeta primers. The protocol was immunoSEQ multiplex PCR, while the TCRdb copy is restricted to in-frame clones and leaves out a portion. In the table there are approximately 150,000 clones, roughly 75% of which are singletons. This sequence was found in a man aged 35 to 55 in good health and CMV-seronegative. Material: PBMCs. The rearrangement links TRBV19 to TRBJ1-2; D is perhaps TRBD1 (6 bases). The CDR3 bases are TGTGCCAGTGGCGGACGACTTACAGGGCACTATGGCTACACCTTC. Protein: CASGGRLTGHYGYTF.